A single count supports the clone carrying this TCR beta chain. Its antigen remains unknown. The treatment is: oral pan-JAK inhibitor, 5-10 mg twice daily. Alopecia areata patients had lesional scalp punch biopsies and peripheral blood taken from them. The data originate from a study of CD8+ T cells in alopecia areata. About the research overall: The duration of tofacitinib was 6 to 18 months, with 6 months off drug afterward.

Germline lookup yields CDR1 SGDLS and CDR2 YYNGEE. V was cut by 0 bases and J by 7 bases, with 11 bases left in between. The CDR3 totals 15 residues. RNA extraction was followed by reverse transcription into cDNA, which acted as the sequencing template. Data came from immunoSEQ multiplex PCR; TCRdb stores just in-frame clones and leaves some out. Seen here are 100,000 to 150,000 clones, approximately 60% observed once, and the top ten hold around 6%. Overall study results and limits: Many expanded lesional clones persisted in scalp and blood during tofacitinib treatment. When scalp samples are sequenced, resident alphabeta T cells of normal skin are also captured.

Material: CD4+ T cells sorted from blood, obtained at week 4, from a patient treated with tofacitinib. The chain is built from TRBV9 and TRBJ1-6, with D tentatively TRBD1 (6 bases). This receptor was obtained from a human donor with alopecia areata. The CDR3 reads CASSVEGGFNSPLHF. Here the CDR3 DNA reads TGTGCCAGCAGCGTAGAGGGGGGTTTCAATTCACCCCTCCACTTT.